This entry features one T cell receptor beta chain sequence. Germline V lookup: CDR1 SGHRS, CDR2 YFSETQ. With 4 bases clipped from V and 7 bases from J, the junction kept 11 bases outside the gene matches. The CDR3 loop spans 15 amino acids. This specimen belongs to a study of blood T cell repertoires in COVID-19. Across the whole study: T cells, B-cell-depleted T cells, or PBMCs provided the cDNA or gDNA that served as material.

Only in-frame clones appear in the TCRdb table, and some are missing; sequencing was by immunoSEQ multiplex PCR. Counted here are about 280,000 clones, over 75% occurring once; the ten biggest clones make up 9% to 9.5%. The sample taken for sequencing was peripheral blood. This sequence was found in a man between 18 and 29 years old with active or convalescent COVID-19. The rearrangement uses TRBV5-1 and TRBJ2-7, with TRBD2 identical over 10 bases. DNA for the CDR3: TGCGCCAGCAGCAAGGGGGGGACTAGCGAAGGGGAGCAGTACTTC. Encoded protein: CASSKGGTSEGEQYF.